This passage covers 3 T cell receptor beta chains from one sample sequenced in a study of T cells in Graves' hyperthyroidism and ophthalmopathy. The TCR beta CDR3 regions underwent amplification using RNA transcripts as the source. HTBI primers were the set used in a first-round RT-PCR of the TCR CDR3. MiXCR, run by TCRdb on the multiplex PCR reads, gives a single entry per CDR3 protein. Of some 760,000 distinct CDR3 sequences in the sample, approximately 14% were seen once. The sequencing input was blood. The source is a young woman with Graves' hyperthyroidism.

As for this clonotype: A much larger clonotype is one base distant, so this may be a read error. V gene TRBV2 combines with J gene TRBJ1-4; D is perhaps TRBD1 (5 bases). The V end lost 2 bases, the J end lost 8 bases, and 12 bases lay between the germline ends. This CDR3 region has 14 residues. CDR1 is SNHLY and CDR2 is FYNNEI in the germline V gene. CDR3 loop: CASSEIGVGEKLFF. DNA of the CDR3: TGTGCCAGCAGTGAAATAGGGGTAGGCGAAAAACTGTTTTTT.

Ten or more counts support this clonotype. The chain combines TRBV6-6 with TRBJ1-5; 8 nucleotides align to TRBD1. The CDR3 loop spans 15 amino acids. The trim removed 4 bases at V and 3 bases at J, leaving 5 bases unmatched. Germline CDR1 reads MNHNY; CDR2 reads SVGAGI (reference sequence). The CDR3 protein is CASSFSQGANQPQHF. CDR3 nucleotides: TGTGCCAGCAGTTTCTCGCAGGGGGCCAATCAGCCCCAGCATTTT.

The table lists this clonotype with many counts. The V and J genes are TRBV7-3 and TRBJ2-7; the D call may be TRBD1 or TRBD2 (5 bases each). With 4 bases removed from V and 6 bases from J, the gap between germline ends came to 19 bases. The germline CDR1 and CDR2 sequences are SGHTA and FQGTGA. CDR3 size: 15 residues. The CDR3 reads CASSSRRGRAGEQYF. CDR3 DNA sequence: TGTGCCAGCAGCTCCCGCCGGGGCAGGGCAGGCGAGCAGTACTTC.